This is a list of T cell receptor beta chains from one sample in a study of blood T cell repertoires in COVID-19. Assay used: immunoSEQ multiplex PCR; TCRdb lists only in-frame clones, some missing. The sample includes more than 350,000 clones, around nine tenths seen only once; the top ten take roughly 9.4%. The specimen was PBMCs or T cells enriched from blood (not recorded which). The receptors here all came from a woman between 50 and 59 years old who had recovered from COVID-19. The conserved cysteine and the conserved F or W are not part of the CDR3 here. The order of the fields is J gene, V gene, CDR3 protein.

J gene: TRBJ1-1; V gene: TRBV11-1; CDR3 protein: ASSLNRGEAF
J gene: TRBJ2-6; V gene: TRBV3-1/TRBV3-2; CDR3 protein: ASSQDAGTGANVLT
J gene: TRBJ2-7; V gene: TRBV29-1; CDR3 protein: SVEERAGGAYEQY
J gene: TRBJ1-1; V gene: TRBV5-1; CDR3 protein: ASSSPWETEAF
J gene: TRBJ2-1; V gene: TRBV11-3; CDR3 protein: ASSPEAGTSPDEQF
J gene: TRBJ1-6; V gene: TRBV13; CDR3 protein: ASSPRGTLYNSPLH
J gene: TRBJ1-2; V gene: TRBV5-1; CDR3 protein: ASSPTAPGELYYGYT
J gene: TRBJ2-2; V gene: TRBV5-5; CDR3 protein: ASSLASSPRTGELF
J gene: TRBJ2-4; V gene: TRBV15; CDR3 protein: ATSGPGGGKSIQY
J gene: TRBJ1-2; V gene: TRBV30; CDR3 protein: AWSVLLGQAIKRLGYT
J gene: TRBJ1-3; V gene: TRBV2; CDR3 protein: ASSERGSSGQGLSSGNTIY
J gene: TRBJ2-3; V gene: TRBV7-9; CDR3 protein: ASSLKVFRSTDTQY
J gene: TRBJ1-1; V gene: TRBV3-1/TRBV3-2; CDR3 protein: ASSQDMYSQNTEAF
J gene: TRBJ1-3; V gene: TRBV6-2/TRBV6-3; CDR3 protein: ASSYPGIGTNVPGNTIY
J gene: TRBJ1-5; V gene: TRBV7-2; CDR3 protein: ASATGYSNQPQH
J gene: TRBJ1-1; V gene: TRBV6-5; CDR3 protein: ASSSYRGAHTEAF
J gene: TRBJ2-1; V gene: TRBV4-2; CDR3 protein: ASSLSLAGSYNEQF
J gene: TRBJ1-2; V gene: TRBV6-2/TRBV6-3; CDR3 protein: ASSTSNYGYT
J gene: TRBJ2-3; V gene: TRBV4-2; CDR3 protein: ASSQDRRGLTDTQY
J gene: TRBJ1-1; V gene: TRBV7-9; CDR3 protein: ASSYRQIGEAF
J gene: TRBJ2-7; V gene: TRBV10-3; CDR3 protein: AGGPSGNYEQY
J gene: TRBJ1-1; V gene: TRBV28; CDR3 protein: ASSFASRGNTEAF
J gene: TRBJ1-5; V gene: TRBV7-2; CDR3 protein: ASSLEATGSHQPQH
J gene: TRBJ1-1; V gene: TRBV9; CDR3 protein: ASSGGQGGTTEAF
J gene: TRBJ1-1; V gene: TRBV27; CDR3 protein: ASSLFGMNTEAF
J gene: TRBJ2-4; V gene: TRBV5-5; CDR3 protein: ASSLAWEGIQY
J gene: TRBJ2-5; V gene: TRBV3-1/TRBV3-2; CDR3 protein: ASSSRETQY
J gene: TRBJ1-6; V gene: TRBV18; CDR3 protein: ASSPGTGNSPLH
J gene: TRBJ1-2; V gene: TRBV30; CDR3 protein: ACSTGSFFGYT
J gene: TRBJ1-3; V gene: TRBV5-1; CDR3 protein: ASSIGQGSGNTIY
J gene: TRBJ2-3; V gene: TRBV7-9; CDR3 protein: ASSLGSADTQY
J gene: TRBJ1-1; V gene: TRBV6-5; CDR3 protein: ASSYSRTRGNTEAF
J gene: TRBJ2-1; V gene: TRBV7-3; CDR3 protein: ASRWDTTYNEQF
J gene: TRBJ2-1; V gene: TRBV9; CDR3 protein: ASSVEVGGNEQF
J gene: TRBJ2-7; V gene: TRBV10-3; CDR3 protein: AISESSGTDPREQY
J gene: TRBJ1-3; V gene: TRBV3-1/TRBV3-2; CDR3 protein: ASSLTGDHFFSNTIY
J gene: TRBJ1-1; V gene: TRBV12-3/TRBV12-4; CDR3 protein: ASSLEGNTEAF
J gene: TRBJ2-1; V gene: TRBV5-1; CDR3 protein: ASSFGTAEYNEQF
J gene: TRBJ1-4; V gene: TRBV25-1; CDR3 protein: ASSDSGAGEKLF
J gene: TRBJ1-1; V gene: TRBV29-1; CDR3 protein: SVLYGWANTEAF
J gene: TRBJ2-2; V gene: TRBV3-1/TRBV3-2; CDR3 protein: ASSHLGGQGATGELF
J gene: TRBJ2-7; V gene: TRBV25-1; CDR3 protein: ASRPKTAYEQY
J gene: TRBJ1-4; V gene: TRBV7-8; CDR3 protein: ASTDRTNEKLF
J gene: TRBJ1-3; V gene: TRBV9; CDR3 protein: ASSVSGYSGNTIY
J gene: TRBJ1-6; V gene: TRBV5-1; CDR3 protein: ASSSGSSPLH
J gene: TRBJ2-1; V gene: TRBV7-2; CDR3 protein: ASSPGLAINRLDNEQF
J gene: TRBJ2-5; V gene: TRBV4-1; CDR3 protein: ASSPTRLTGWETQY
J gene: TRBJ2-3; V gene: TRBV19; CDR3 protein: ASSIDQLAGKNTQY
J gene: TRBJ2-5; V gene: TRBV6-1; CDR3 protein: ASSEFASGQETQY
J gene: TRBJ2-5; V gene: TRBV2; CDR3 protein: ASTYNRGWETQY
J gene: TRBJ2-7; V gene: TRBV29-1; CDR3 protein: SVGPGQGLYEQY
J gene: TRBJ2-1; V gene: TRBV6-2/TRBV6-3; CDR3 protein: ASSRTGGNEQF
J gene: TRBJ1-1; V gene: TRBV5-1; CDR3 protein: ASSLNGGTEAF
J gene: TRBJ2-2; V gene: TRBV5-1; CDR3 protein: ASSSQGAWTGELF
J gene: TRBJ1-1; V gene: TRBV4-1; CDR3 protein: ASSQDNPGGWENTEAF
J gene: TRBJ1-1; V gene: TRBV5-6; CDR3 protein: ASSSPRDRGGDEAF
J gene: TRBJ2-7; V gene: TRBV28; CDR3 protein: ASNPPGGEQY